One and the same sample provided the 10 T cell receptor beta chains below, sequenced in a study of long-term antiretroviral therapy in people with HIV. An immunoSEQ assay, version v3.0, was performed at survey level. Profiling relied on immunoSEQ multiplex PCR, and the TCRdb table lists in-frame clones only, not all of them. The table shows tens of thousands of clones, with 85% occurring only once. The starting material was unsorted PBMCs, obtained 2.3 years after starting antiretroviral therapy. Receptors originate from a man in his forties with HIV.

The rearrangement uses TRBV6-5 and TRBJ2-5; the D gene is possibly TRBD2 (5 bases). Deletions cut 4 bases from V and 12 bases from J, with 18 bases between. Germline V lookup: CDR1 MNHEY, CDR2 SVGAGI. The CDR3 covers 13 residues. The CDR3 DNA follows: TGTGCCAGCAGTTCCACACTAGTGGAGCCCGAGTACTTC. Amino acid sequence: CASSSTLVEPEYF.

As DNA, the CDR3 is TGTGCCAGCAGCTCCCGCTACGAGCAGTACTTC. It encodes CASSSRYEQYF. This rearrangement joins TRBV7-9 to TRBJ2-7, with D unresolved. V lost 4 bases to trimming and J lost 3 bases, with 4 bases between them. This CDR3 is 11 amino acids long. The germline V gene has CDR1 SEHNR and CDR2 FQNEAQ (reference sequence). The full variable domain, its missing parts supplied by reference TRBV7-9 and TRBJ2-7, is DTGVSQNPRHKITKRGQNVTFRCDPISEHNRLYWYRQTLGQGPEFLTYFQNEAQLEKSRLLSDRFSAERPKGSFSTLEIQRTEQGDSAMYLCASSSRYEQYFGPGTRLTVT.

The chain uses TRBV29-1 and TRBJ2-5; 10 bases are a match to TRBD2. Germline CDR1 is SQVTM and CDR2 is ANQGSEA. V was pared by 3 bases and J by 5 bases, with 15 bases of the junction left unmatched. The CDR3 totals 17 residues. Here the CDR3 reads CSVEGLAGADLRETQYF. DNA for the CDR3: TGCAGCGTTGAGGGGCTAGCGGGAGCCGATTTGAGGGAGACCCAGTACTTC.

This clone appeared a single time. The rearrangement links TRBV13 to TRBJ1-1; D not certain. The CDR3 runs 14 residues. The V gene's germline CDR1 is PRHDT and CDR2 FYEKMQ (reference sequence). V lost 5 bases, J lost 1 base, and 11 bases lay in between. For the CDR3, the DNA is TGTGCCAGCAGCCCCGGACCGAAGAACACTGAAGCTTTCTTT. Translation: CASSPGPKNTEAFF.

This clone has only a few counts. The chain links TRBV20-1 to TRBJ1-1; D gene unclear. Germline V gene data show CDR1 as DFQATT and CDR2 as SNEGSKA (reference sequence). There are 11 residues in the CDR3. The V end was cut by 4 bases, the J end by 2 bases, with 5 bases between. Here the CDR3 DNA reads TGCAGTGCTAACAGAAACACTGAAGCTTTCTTT. This translates into CSANRNTEAFF.

CDR3 region: CASSSRTQGGGYTF. DNA of the CDR3: TGTGCCAGTAGTTCCCGGACTCAGGGCGGCGGCTACACCTTC. J is TRBJ1-2 and V is TRBV19; D is perhaps TRBD1 (5 bases). Trimming shortened V by 5 bases and J by 8 bases, and 18 bases separated the two germline ends. The CDR3 is made up of 14 amino acids. CDR1 LNHDA and CDR2 SQIVND come from the germline V gene (reference sequence).

This chain joins TRBV7-9 and TRBJ1-5, with D perhaps matching TRBD1 (5 bases). Deletions cut 5 bases from V and 2 bases from J, with 10 bases between. Germline CDR1 and CDR2: SEHNR and FQNEAQ (reference sequence). The CDR3 is made up of 14 amino acids. CDR3 loop: CASSPGGGNQPQHF. The CDR3 nucleotides read TGTGCCAGCAGCCCTGGGGGAGGCAATCAGCCCCAGCATTTT.

This sequence joins TRBV15 and TRBJ1-1; 9 positions agree with TRBD1. This CDR3 has 21 amino acids. Per germline, CDR1 LNHNV and CDR2 YYDKDF (reference sequence). The V gene end was trimmed by 1 base and the J gene end by 3 bases; junction bases not matched to a gene: 21. The chain's CDR3 is CATSRGVLKPGQGRGDTEAFF. The CDR3 DNA is TGTGCCACCAGCAGAGGGGTTTTGAAACCGGGACAGGGTAGGGGGGACACTGAAGCTTTCTTT.

The chain employs TRBV29-1 and TRBJ1-1; D is unclear. V was trimmed by 7 bases and J by 8 bases, leaving 20 bases between them. Germline CDR1 SQVTM, CDR2 ANQGSEA. The CDR3 covers 13 residues. The CDR3 sequence: CSGRLLTGTEAFF. The CDR3 DNA sequence: TGCAGCGGCCGACTTCTCACCGGAACAGAAGCTTTCTTT. Complete variable domain (other parts from reference TRBV29-1 and TRBJ1-1): SAVISQKPSRDICQRGTSLTIQCQVDSQVTMMFWYRQQPGQSLTLIATANQGSEATYESGFVIDKFPISRPNLTFSTLTVSNMSPEDSSIYLCSGRLLTGTEAFFGQGTRLTVV.

This clone was recorded only once. The chain couples TRBV30 to TRBJ2-3; no firm D call. Trimming cost V 0 bases and J 0 bases, with 10 bases left between them. Germline lookup yields CDR1 GTSNPN and CDR2 SVGIG (reference sequence). The CDR3 totals 15 residues. The CDR3, as DNA: TGTGCCTGGAGTGTGGGCGGTTATAGCACAGATACGCAGTATTTT. Translating gives CAWSVGGYSTDTQYF.